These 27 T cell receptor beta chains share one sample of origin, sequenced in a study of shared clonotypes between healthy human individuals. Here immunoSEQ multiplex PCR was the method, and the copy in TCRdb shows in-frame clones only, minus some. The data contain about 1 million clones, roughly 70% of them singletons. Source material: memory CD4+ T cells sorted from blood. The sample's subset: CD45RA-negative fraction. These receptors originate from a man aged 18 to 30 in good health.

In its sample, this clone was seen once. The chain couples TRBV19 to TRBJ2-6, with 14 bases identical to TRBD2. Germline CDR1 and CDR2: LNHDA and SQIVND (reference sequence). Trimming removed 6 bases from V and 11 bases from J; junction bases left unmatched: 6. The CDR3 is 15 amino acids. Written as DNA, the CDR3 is TGTGCCAGTAGCCCTGGACTAGCGGGAGGAGACGTCCTGACTTTC. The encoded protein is CASSPGLAGGDVLTF.

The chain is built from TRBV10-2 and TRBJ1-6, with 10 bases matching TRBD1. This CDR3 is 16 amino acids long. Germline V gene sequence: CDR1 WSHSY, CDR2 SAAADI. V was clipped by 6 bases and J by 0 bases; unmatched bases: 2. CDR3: CASRDRGSSYNSPLHF. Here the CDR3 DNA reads TGCGCCAGCAGGGACAGGGGGAGCTCCTATAATTCACCCCTCCACTTT.

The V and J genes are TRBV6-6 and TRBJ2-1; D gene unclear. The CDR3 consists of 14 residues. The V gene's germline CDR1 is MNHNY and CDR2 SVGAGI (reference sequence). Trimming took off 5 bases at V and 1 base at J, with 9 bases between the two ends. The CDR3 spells CASSSRQSYNEQFF. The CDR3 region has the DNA TGTGCCAGCAGTAGTCGGCAGTCCTACAATGAGCAGTTCTTC.

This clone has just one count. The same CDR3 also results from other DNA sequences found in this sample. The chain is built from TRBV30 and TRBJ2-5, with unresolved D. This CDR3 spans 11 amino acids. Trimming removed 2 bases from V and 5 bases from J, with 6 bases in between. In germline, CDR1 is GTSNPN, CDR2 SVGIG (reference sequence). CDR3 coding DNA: TGTGCCTGGAGTCAAGGGGAGACCCAGTACTTC. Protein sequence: CAWSQGETQYF.

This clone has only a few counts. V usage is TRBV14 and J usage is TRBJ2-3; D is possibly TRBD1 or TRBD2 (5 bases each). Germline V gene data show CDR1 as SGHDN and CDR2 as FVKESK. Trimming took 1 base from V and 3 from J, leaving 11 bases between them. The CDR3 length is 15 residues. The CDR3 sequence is CASSQGGRVTDTQYF. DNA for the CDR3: TGTGCCAGCAGCCAAGGGGGACGGGTTACAGATACGCAGTATTTT.

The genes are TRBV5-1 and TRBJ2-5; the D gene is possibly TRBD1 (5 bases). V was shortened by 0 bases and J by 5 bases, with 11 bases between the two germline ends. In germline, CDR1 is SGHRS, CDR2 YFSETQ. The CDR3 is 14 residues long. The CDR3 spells CASSLEGVAETQYF. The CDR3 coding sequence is TGCGCCAGCAGCTTGGAAGGGGTTGCGGAGACCCAGTACTTC.

CDR3: CASSLYGGAGETQYF. The DNA of the CDR3 is TGTGCCAGCAGCCTCTACGGGGGGGCTGGGGAGACCCAGTACTTC. The genes are TRBV7-9 and TRBJ2-5; 8 nucleotides match TRBD2. The CDR3 totals 15 residues. After removal of 5 bases from V and 5 bases from J, the junction contained 10 bases not matched to a gene. Germline lookup yields CDR1 SEHNR and CDR2 FQNEAQ (reference sequence).

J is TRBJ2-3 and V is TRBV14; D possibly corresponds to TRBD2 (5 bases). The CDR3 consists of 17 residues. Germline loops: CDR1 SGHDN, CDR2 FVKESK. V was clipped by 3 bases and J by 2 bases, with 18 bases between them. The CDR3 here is CASSQLRTFLITDTQYF. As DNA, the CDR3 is TGTGCCAGCAGCCAGCTCCGGACTTTTCTTATCACAGATACGCAGTATTTT.

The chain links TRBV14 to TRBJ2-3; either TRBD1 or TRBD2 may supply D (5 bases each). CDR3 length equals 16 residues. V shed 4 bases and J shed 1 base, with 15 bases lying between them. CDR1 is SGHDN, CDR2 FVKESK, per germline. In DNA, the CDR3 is TGTGCCAGCAGCCCCCCCCGTCAGGGAGGCACAGATACGCAGTATTTT. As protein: CASSPPRQGGTDTQYF.

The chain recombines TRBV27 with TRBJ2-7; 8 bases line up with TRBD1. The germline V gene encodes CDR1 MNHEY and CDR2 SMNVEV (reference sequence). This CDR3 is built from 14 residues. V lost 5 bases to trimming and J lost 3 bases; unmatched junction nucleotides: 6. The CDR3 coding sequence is TGTGCCAGCAGTCTCCTAGGACAGGGCTACGAGCAGTACTTC. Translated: CASSLLGQGYEQYF.

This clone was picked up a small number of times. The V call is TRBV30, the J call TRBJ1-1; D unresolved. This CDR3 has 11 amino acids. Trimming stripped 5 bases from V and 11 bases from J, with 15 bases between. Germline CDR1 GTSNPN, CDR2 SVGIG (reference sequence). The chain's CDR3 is CAWRSPRGAFF. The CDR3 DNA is TGTGCCTGGCGCAGTCCAAGAGGGGCTTTCTTT.

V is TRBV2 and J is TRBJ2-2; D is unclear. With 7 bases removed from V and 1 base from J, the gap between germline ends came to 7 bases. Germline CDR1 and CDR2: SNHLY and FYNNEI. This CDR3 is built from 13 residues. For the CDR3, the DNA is TGTGCCAGCACCCCCCAGAACACCGGGGAGCTGTTTTTT. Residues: CASTPQNTGELFF.

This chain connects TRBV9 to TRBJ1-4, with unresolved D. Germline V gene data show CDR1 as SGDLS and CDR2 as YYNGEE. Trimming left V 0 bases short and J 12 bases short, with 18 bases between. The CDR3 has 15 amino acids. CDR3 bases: TGTGCCAGCAGCGTAGCTTATGGAGAATTGGACGAACTGTTTTTT. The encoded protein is CASSVAYGELDELFF.

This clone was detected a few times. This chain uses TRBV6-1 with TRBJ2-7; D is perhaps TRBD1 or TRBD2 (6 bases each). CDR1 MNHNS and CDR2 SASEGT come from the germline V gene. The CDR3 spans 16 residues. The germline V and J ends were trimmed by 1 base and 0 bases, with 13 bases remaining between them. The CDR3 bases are TGTGCCAGCAGTGAAGTTTGGGGGGCCCCCTCCTACGAGCAGTACTTC. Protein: CASSEVWGAPSYEQYF.

CDR3 amino acids: CASSDGRRELFF. DNA of the CDR3: TGTGCCAGCAGCGACGGTAGGCGGGAGCTGTTTTTT. V gene TRBV21-1 combines with J gene TRBJ2-2. TRBV21-1 is listed as a pseudogene. The CDR3 is 12 amino acids.

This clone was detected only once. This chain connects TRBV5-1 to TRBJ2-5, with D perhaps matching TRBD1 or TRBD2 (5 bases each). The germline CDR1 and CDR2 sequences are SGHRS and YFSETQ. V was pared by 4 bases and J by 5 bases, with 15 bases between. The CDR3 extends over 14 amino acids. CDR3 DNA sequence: TGCGCCAGCAGCCTCTCAGCGGCAGGGGAGACCCAGTACTTC. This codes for CASSLSAAGETQYF.

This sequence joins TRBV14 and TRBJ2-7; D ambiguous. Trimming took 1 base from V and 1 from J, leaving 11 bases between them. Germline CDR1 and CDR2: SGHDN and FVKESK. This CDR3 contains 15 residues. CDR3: CASSQGPLGSYEQYF. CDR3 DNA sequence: TGTGCCAGCAGCCAAGGGCCCCTGGGATCCTACGAGCAGTACTTC.

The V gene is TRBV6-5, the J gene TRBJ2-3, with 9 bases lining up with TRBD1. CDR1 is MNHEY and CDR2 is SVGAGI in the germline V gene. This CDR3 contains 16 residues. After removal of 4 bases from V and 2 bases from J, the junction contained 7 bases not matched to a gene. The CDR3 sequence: CASSSYGTGITDTQYF. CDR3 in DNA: TGTGCCAGCAGTTCGTACGGGACAGGGATCACAGATACGCAGTATTTT.

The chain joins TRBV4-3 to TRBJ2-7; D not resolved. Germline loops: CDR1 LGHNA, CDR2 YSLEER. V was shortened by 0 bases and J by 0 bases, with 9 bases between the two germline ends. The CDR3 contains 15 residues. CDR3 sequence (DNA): TGCGCCAGCAGCCAAGAGTACATGTTCTCCTACGAGCAGTACTTC. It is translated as CASSQEYMFSYEQYF.

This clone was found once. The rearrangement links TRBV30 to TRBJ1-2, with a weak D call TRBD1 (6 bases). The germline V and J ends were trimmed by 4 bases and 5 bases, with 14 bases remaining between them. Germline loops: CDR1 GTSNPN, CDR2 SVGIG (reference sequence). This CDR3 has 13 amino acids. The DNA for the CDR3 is TGTGCCTGGAATGGGGGGGCGATTTATGGCTACACCTTC. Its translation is CAWNGGAIYGYTF. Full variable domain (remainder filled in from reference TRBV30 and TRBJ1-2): SQTIHQWPATLVQPVGSPLSLECTVEGTSNPNLYWYRQAAGRGLQLLFYSVGIGQISSEVPQNLSASRPQDRQFILSSKKLLLSDSGFYLCAWNGGAIYGYTFGSGTRLTVV.

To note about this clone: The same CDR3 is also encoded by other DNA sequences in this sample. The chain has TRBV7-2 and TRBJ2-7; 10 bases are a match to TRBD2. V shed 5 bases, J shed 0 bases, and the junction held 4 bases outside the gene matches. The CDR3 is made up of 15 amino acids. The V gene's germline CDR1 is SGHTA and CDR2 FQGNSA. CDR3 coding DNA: TGTGCCAGCAGCCAAGCGGGGGGGAGCTCCTACGAGCAGTACTTC. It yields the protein CASSQAGGSSYEQYF.

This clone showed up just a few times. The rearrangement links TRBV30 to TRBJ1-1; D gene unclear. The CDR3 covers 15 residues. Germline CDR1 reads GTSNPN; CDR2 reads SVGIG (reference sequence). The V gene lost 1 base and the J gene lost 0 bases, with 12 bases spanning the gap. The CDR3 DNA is TGTGCCTGGAGTGACCCTCGGAGGATGAACACTGAAGCTTTCTTT. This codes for CAWSDPRRMNTEAFF.

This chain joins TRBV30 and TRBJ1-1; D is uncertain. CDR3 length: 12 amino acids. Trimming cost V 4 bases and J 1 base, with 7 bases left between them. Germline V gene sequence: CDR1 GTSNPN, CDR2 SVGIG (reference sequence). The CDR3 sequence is CAWKQPNTEAFF. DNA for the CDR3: TGTGCCTGGAAACAGCCGAACACTGAAGCTTTCTTT.

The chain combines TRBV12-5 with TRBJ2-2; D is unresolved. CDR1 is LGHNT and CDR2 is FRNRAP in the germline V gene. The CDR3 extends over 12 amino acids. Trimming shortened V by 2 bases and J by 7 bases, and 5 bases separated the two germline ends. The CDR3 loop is CASGLLIGELFF. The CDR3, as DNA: TGTGCTAGTGGTTTGTTAATCGGGGAGCTGTTTTTT.

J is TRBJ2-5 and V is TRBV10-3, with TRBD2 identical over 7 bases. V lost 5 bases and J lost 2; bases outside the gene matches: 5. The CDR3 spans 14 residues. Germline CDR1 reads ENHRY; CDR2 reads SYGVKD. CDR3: CAISRTSEQETQYF. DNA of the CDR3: TGTGCCATCAGTCGAACTAGCGAGCAAGAGACCCAGTACTTC.

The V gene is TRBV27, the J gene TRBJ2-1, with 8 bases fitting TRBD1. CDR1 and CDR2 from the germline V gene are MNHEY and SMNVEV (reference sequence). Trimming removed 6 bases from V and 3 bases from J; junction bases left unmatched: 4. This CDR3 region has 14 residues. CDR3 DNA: TGTGCCAGCAGCGACAGGGGTTACTACAATGAGCAGTTCTTC. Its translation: CASSDRGYYNEQFF.

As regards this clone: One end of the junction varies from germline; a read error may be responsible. The CDR3 nucleotides read TGTGCTAGCAGCTCGGGACAGGGGGCCAACGAGCAGTACTTC. It yields the protein CASSSGQGANEQYF. The J gene is TRBJ2-7, the V gene TRBV7-7; 12 bases map to TRBD1. Germline assignment: CDR1 SSHAT and CDR2 FNYEAQ (reference sequence). This CDR3 region has 14 residues.